This is a list of T cell receptor beta chains from one sample in a study of regulatory T cells in long-lasting Graves disease. From the multiplex PCR reads, TCRdb called clonotypes with MiXCR, one entry per CDR3 protein. The table includes about 400,000 distinct CDR3 sequences, 15% to 19% detected once. Source: peripheral blood mononuclear cells (PBMCs), taken at new diagnosis, from a patient treated with antithyroid drugs. The origin of the receptors is a female donor with Graves disease. Both conserved end residues are part of each CDR3. A D gene is named only where the DNA matches it firmly. The size entry is marked missing in some rows and otherwise reads once, few, many or a size class.

V gene	clone size	J gene	D gene	CDR3 DNA	CDR3 protein
TRBV7-9	many	TRBJ1-5	.	TGTGCCAGCAGCCGGACAGACTCCTACAATCAGCCCCAGCATTTT	CASSRTDSYNQPQHF
TRBV5-1	many	TRBJ2-1	.	TGCGCCAGCAGCTTGGACGCGGGGGAGCAGTTCTTC	CASSLDAGEQFF
TRBV12-3/TRBV12-4	few	TRBJ2-1	TRBD1	TGTGCCAGCGGACAGGCTCCTTGGAATGAGCAGTTCTTC	CASGQAPWNEQFF
TRBV5-5	few	TRBJ2-7	TRBD2	TGTGCCAGCAGCCTCCAAATGAAGACTAGCAAAGTATACGAGCAGTACTTC	CASSLQMKTSKVYEQYF
TRBV30	few	TRBJ2-2	TRBD1	TGTGCCTGGAGTTGGCTGTTACCCGGTGGGGACAGGGGGCGAATCGGGGAGCTGTTTTTT	CAWSWLLPGGDRGRIGELFF
TRBV6-5	.	TRBJ1-1	TRBD1	TGTGCCAGCAGTTACTCACAGGGGGCTCTCGACACTGAAGCTTTCTTT	CASSYSQGALDTEAFF
TRBV10-2	.	TRBJ1-1	.	TGCGCCAGCAGTGATTGGGAAGAGGGAACTGAAGCTTTCTTT	CASSDWEEGTEAFF
TRBV18	few	TRBJ2-3	TRBD1	TGTGCCAGCTCGAAGACAGGGTCGGTGGGTACGCAGTATTTT	CASSKTGSVGTQYF
TRBV28	many	TRBJ1-5	.	TGTGCCAGCCATGGACAGAGCAATCAGCCCCAGCATTTT	CASHGQSNQPQHF
TRBV27	many	TRBJ2-7	.	TGTGCCAGCAGTTTTATCCTAGCGCCTGACGAGCAGTACTTC	CASSFILAPDEQYF
TRBV7-3	many	TRBJ1-1	.	TGTGCCAGCAGCTTATATGGGACCATGAACACTGAAGCTTTCTTT	CASSLYGTMNTEAFF
TRBV7-6	.	TRBJ2-7	TRBD2	TGTGCCAGCAGCTTAAGCGGGGGGACCAACGAGCAGTACTTC	CASSLSGGTNEQYF
TRBV6-5	.	TRBJ1-4	.	TGTGCCAGCAGTTTCGACTGGGGGAATGAAAAACTGTTTTTT	CASSFDWGNEKLFF
TRBV13	many	TRBJ1-1	TRBD1	TGTGCCAGCAGCTCGAGAACAGGGGGCCACACTGAAGCTTTCTTT	CASSSRTGGHTEAFF
TRBV7-9	many	TRBJ2-5	.	TGTGCCAGCAGCCCGGGGGTAAAAGAGACCCAGTACTTC	CASSPGVKETQYF
TRBV7-2	.	TRBJ1-2	.	TGTGCCAGCAGCCTAATAGGGGACATTCTCTATGGCTACACCTTC	CASSLIGDILYGYTF
TRBV7-9	many	TRBJ1-1	TRBD1	TGTGCCAGCAGCCCGGGACAGACGAACACTGAAGCTTTCTTT	CASSPGQTNTEAFF
TRBV29-1	many	TRBJ2-7	.	TGCAGCGTGACGACGGACTACCCATACGAGCAGTACTTC	CSVTTDYPYEQYF
TRBV20-1	many	TRBJ1-3	.	TGCAGTGCTAGAGCCGGGACTAGCTCTGGAAACACCATATATTTT	CSARAGTSSGNTIYF
TRBV7-9	many	TRBJ1-3	TRBD1	TGTGCCAGCAGCTGGTCCAGGACAGGGTCTTCCCTCTTGGGAAACACCATATATTTT	CASSWSRTGSSLLGNTIYF
TRBV19	.	TRBJ2-3	.	TGTGCCAGTAGCGGGAAGGGGACAGATACGCAGTATTTT	CASSGKGTDTQYF
TRBV28	many	TRBJ2-1	TRBD1	TGTGCCAGCAGGGCCCGGGGGACAGGGGTCAATGAGCAGTTCTTC	CASRARGTGVNEQFF
TRBV6-2/TRBV6-3	.	TRBJ2-1	TRBD2	TGTGCCAGCACCGCGCTAGCGGGGGGTTCTGATGAGCAGTTCTTC	CASTALAGGSDEQFF
TRBV5-1	many	TRBJ2-1	TRBD1	TGCGCCAGCAGCCCCCCGGGGACAGGGGGCGGTGAGCAGTTCTTC	CASSPPGTGGGEQFF